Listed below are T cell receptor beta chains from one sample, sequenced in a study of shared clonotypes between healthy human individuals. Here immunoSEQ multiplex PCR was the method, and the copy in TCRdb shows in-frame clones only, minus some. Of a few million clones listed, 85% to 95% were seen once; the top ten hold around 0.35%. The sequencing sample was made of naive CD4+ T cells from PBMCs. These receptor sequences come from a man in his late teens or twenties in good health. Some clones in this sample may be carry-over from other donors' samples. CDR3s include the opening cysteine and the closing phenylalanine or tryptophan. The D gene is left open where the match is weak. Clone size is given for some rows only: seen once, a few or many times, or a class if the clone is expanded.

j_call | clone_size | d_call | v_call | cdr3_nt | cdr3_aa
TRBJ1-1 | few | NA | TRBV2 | TGTGCCAGCAGTGCACACAGGGTAGTGAACACTGAAGCTTTCTTT | CASSAHRVVNTEAFF
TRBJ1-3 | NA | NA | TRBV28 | TGTGCCAGCAGTTTACGGGTGCGGCGGAGAAACACCATATATTTT | CASSLRVRRRNTIYF
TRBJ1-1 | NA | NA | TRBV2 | TGTGCCAGCGGGGGGGATTTCAACACTGAAGCTTTCTTT | CASGGDFNTEAFF
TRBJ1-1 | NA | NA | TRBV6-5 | TGTGCCAGCGTCAGGGTGGTGGTGAACACTGAAGCTTTCTTT | CASVRVVVNTEAFF
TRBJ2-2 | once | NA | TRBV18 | TGTGCCAGCTCTCCCTCGTCGGGCCTCGTCGCCGGGGAGCTGTTTTTT | CASSPSSGLVAGELFF
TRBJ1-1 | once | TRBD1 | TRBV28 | TGTGCCAGCAGCGGCGGACAGGGCACAGAAGCTTTCTTT | CASSGGQGTEAFF
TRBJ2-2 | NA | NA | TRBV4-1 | TGCGCCAGCCGCCTTACCGGGGAGCTGTTTTTT | CASRLTGELFF
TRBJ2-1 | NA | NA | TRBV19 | TGTGCCAGTAGGGGGCTAATAGGGAAAGGTGGCCACGGTGAGCAGTTCTTC | CASRGLIGKGGHGEQFF
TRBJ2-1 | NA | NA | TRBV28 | TGTGCCAGCAGATCCTACTCCAGTGTCTCCTACAATGAGCAGTTCTTC | CASRSYSSVSYNEQFF
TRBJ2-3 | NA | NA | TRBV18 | TGTGCCAGCTCATTAAGGGGACAAACCGAGGGCACAGATACGCAGTATTTT | CASSLRGQTEGTDTQYF
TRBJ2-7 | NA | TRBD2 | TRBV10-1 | TGCGCCAGCAGCGAGGGACTAGCCGATTCCTACGAGCAGTACTTC | CASSEGLADSYEQYF
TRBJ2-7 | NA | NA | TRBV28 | TGTGCCAGCACGATGTATGGACCGCGGGGAGCCTACGAGCAGTACTTC | CASTMYGPRGAYEQYF
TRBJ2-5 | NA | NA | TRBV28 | TGTGCCAGCAGTTCAGTACAGGGTGGATTGGCGACCCAGTACTTC | CASSSVQGGLATQYF
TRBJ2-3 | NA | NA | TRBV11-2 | TGTGCCAGCAGCCGGGGGTACCGCACAGATACGCAGTATTTT | CASSRGYRTDTQYF
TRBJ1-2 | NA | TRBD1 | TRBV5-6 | TGTGCCAGCAGCCACCTGGGACAGGGGGCGGATGGCTACACCTTC | CASSHLGQGADGYTF
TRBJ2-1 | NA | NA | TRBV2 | TGTGCCAGCAGGGAAGACAGGAGCTCCTACAATGAGCAGTTCTTC | CASREDRSSYNEQFF
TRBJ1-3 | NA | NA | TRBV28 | TGTGCCAGCATCGAGGGGGGGGCAGGCGAGGCTGGAAACACCATATATTTT | CASIEGGAGEAGNTIYF
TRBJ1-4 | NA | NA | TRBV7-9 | TGTGCCAGCAGCTTAGGACAGGTTCATAATGAAAAACTGTTTTTT | CASSLGQVHNEKLFF
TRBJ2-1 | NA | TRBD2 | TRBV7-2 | TGTGCCAGCAGCCGACCGACTAGCGGGGCTTATGAGCAGTTCTTC | CASSRPTSGAYEQFF
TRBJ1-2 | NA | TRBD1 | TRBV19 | TGTGCCAGCACCGGGACAGGGTCGGCTGGCTACACCTTC | CASTGTGSAGYTF
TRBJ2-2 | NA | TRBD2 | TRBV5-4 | TGTGCCAGCAGCCTGGGACTAGCGGGACCGAGGGGGACCGGGGAGCTGTTTTTT | CASSLGLAGPRGTGELFF
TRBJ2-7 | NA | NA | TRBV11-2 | TGTGCCAGCAGCCTAGTTCACGGCCCCTCCTACGAGCAGTACTTC | CASSLVHGPSYEQYF
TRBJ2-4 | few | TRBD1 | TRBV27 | TGTGCCAGCAGTCCCGGGACAGCACTGGGGCATCAGTACTTC | CASSPGTALGHQYF
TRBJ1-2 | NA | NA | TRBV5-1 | TGCGCCAGCAGCTTGGCTTCAGGGTCGGACTATGGCTACACCTTC | CASSLASGSDYGYTF
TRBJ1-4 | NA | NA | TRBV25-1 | TGTGCCAGCCAGGGAGAGGGTGAAAAACTGTTTTTT | CASQGEGEKLFF
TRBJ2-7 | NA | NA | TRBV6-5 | TGTGCCACCACCGGGACGGAAAACGAGCAGTACTTC | CATTGTENEQYF
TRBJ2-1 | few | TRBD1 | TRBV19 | TGTGCCACCTACCGGCAGGGGGCCAATGAGCAGTTCTTC | CATYRQGANEQFF
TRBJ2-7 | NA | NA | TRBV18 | TGTGCCAGCTCACCCATGGATTCCTACGAGCAGTACTTC | CASSPMDSYEQYF
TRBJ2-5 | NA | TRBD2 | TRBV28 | TGTGCCAGCAGCACAGCGGGAGATATTCGGGAGACCCAGTACTTC | CASSTAGDIRETQYF
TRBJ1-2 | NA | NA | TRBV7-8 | TGTGCCAGCAGCACCGCAGGGATTGCTAACTATGGCTACACCTTC | CASSTAGIANYGYTF
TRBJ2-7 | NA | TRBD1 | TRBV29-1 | TGCAGCGTTGCAAGGACAGGGGGTAACTACGAGCAGTACTTC | CSVARTGGNYEQYF
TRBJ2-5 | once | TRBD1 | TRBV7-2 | TGTGCCAGCAGCCTTATGGGCAACCCAGGGGGAGAGACCCAGTACTTC | CASSLMGNPGGETQYF
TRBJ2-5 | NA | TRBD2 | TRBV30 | TGTGCCTGGAGTCCGGGACTAGCGGGCAAGCGAGAGACCCAGTACTTC | CAWSPGLAGKRETQYF
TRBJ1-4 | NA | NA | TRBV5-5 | TGTGCCAGCAGCTCAAGGGTTGGAGAAAAACTGTTTTTT | CASSSRVGEKLFF
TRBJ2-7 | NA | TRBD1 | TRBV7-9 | TGTGCCAGCAGCTTTGGGACAGGGTACTCCTACGAGCAGTACTTC | CASSFGTGYSYEQYF
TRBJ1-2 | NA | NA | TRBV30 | TGTGCCTGGAGGGAAAATAACTATGGCTACACCTTC | CAWRENNYGYTF
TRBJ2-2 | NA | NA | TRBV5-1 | TGCGCCAGCAGCGTCAGACCGAACACCGGGGAGCTGTTTTTT | CASSVRPNTGELFF
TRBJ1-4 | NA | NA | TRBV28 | TGTGCCAGCAGAGTTTTCTTGGGACGGGGCAATGAAAAACTGTTTTTT | CASRVFLGRGNEKLFF
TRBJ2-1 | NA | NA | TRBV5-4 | TGTGCCAGCAGCTTGACCCATCTAGGCAATGAGCAGTTCTTC | CASSLTHLGNEQFF
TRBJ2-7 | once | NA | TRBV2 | TGTGCCAGCAGGCTTGCCGGATACGAGCAGTACTTC | CASRLAGYEQYF
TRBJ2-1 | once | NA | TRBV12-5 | TGTGCTAGTGGCCAGGACTCCTACAATGAGCAGTTCTTC | CASGQDSYNEQFF
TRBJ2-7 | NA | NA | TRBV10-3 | TGTGCCATCAGCCGAGGGGGGGGAGGGAAAGGCTACGAGCAGTACTTC | CAISRGGGGKGYEQYF
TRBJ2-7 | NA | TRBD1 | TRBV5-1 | TGCGCCAGCAGCCCCCGGACAGGCTACGAGCAGTACTTC | CASSPRTGYEQYF
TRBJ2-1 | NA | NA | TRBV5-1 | TGCGCCAGCAGCCCGGACAGAATTAATGAGCAGTTCTTC | CASSPDRINEQFF
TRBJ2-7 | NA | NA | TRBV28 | TGTGCCAGCAGTTTAATGGTCCCGGGGGCCTACGAGCAGTACTTC | CASSLMVPGAYEQYF
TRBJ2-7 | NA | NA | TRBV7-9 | TGTGCCAGCAGCTTAGCGGGGCCCTACGAGCAGTACTTC | CASSLAGPYEQYF
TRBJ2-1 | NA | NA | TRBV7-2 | TGTGCCAGCAGCTTAGCCGTGACTAGTTATTCTGAGCAGTTCTTC | CASSLAVTSYSEQFF
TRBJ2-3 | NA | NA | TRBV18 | TGTGCCAGCTCACCCGGACCGAGCACAGATACGCAGTATTTT | CASSPGPSTDTQYF
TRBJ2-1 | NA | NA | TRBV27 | TGTGCCAGCAGTTTAAATCGGTACAATGAGCAGTTCTTC | CASSLNRYNEQFF
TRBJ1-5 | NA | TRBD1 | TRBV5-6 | TGTGCCAGCAGCTTCACAGGGGCCCGAAATCAGCCCCAGCATTTT | CASSFTGARNQPQHF
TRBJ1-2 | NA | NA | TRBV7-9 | TGTGCCAGCAGCCGGAACTTGAACTATGGCTACACCTTC | CASSRNLNYGYTF
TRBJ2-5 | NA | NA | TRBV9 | TGTGCCAGCAGCGTAGGCGGAGAGACCCAGTACTTC | CASSVGGETQYF
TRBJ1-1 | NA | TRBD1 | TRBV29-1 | TGCAGCGTTCGTGAGGGGGCTCGCACTGAAGCTTTCTTT | CSVREGARTEAFF
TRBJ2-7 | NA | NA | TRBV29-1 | TGCAGCGCGGTCGTCGACACCTACTCCTACGAGCAGTACTTC | CSAVVDTYSYEQYF
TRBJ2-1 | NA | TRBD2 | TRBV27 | TGTGCCAGCAGTTATGGGACTAGCGGTCGTAGCTCCTACAATGAGCAGTTCTTC | CASSYGTSGRSSYNEQFF
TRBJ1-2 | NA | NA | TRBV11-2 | TGTGCCAGCAGCTTAGTGGGCAGCTCCTATGCCTACACCTTC | CASSLVGSSYAYTF
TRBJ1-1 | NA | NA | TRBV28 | TGTGCCAGCAGTTTAGAACAGGGAGCTTTCTTT | CASSLEQGAFF
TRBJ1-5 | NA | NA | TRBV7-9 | TGTGCCAGCAGCTTGGGACAATCTCAGCCCCAGCATTTT | CASSLGQSQPQHF
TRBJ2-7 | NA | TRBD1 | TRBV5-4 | TGTGCCAGCAGCACAGGGACAGGTTTCTCCTACGAGCAGTACTTC | CASSTGTGFSYEQYF